A selection of T cell receptor beta chains follows, all from one sample in a study of cytomegalovirus exposure and HLA in healthy donors. The repertoire was sequenced with immunoSEQ multiplex PCR; TCRdb's copy has only in-frame clones and lacks some. This table has 150,000 to 250,000 clones, 65% to 80% appearing once. The sample was PBMCs. The receptors stem from a woman aged 25 to 39 in good health and CMV-seropositive. The CDR3 runs from the conserved cysteine through the conserved F or W. D genes are given only for firm matches. A clone size is listed for some rows: how often the clone was seen (once, few, many), or a class if it is expanded.

size: few; V: TRBV5-1; D: TRBD1; J: TRBJ2-5; CDR3: CASSAPGQGPQETQYF; DNA: TGCGCCAGCAGCGCCCCGGGACAGGGGCCACAAGAGACCCAGTACTTC
size: .; V: TRBV11-3; D: .; J: TRBJ2-1; CDR3: CASRTRDSYNEQFF; DNA: TGTGCCAGCAGGACACGGGACTCCTACAATGAGCAGTTCTTC
size: .; V: TRBV5-5; D: .; J: TRBJ1-1; CDR3: CASSLATNTEAFF; DNA: TGTGCCAGCAGCTTGGCTACGAACACTGAAGCTTTCTTT
size: once; V: TRBV6-1; D: .; J: TRBJ1-5; CDR3: CASSEARLSQPQHF; DNA: TGTGCCAGCAGTGAAGCGCGTCTCTCTCAGCCCCAGCATTTT
size: .; V: TRBV6-6; D: .; J: TRBJ1-1; CDR3: CASSWRERLNTEAFF; DNA: TGTGCCAGCAGTTGGAGGGAGAGATTGAACACTGAAGCTTTCTTT
size: .; V: TRBV6-6; D: TRBD2; J: TRBJ2-7; CDR3: CASSSTTGLGYEQYF; DNA: TGTGCCAGCAGTTCTACGACGGGACTAGGCTACGAGCAGTACTTC
size: .; V: TRBV5-1; D: TRBD1; J: TRBJ1-1; CDR3: CASSLAPTGTNTEAFF; DNA: TGCGCCAGCAGCTTGGCTCCGACAGGGACGAACACTGAAGCTTTCTTT
size: .; V: TRBV4-2; D: .; J: TRBJ2-1; CDR3: CASSQEGTTGNEQFF; DNA: TGTGCCAGCAGCCAAGAGGGCACCACGGGGAATGAGCAGTTCTTC
size: .; V: TRBV29-1; D: .; J: TRBJ1-1; CDR3: CSGLTDTSMNTEAFF; DNA: TGCAGCGGACTGACAGACACCTCTATGAACACTGAAGCTTTCTTT
size: .; V: TRBV6-1; D: .; J: TRBJ1-3; CDR3: CASTRQQYSGNTIYF; DNA: TGTGCCAGCACTCGACAGCAATACTCTGGAAACACCATATATTTT
size: .; V: TRBV2; D: TRBD2; J: TRBJ2-1; CDR3: CASSGTSGGPIYNEQFF; DNA: TGTGCCAGCAGTGGGACTAGCGGGGGGCCCATCTACAATGAGCAGTTCTTC
size: .; V: TRBV18; D: .; J: TRBJ2-5; CDR3: CASSPPSERETQYF; DNA: TGTGCCAGCTCACCACCGTCGGAGCGAGAGACCCAGTACTTC
size: .; V: TRBV29-1; D: .; J: TRBJ2-1; CDR3: CSVDDIVNEQFF; DNA: TGCAGCGTTGATGACATCGTCAATGAGCAGTTCTTC
size: once; V: TRBV10-3; D: TRBD2; J: TRBJ2-7; CDR3: CAISERASGTYEQYF; DNA: TGTGCCATCAGTGAGAGGGCTAGCGGGACCTACGAGCAGTACTTC
size: .; V: TRBV4-1; D: TRBD2; J: TRBJ2-2; CDR3: CATSKAGVFTGELFF; DNA: TGCGCCACGAGCAAGGCGGGAGTCTTTACCGGGGAGCTGTTTTTT
size: .; V: TRBV7-9; D: TRBD1; J: TRBJ1-1; CDR3: CASSWNRDRVEQAFF; DNA: TGTGCCAGCAGCTGGAACCGGGACAGGGTGGAGCAAGCTTTCTTT
size: .; V: TRBV27; D: TRBD1; J: TRBJ2-7; CDR3: CASGQRGQAYEQYF; DNA: TGTGCCAGCGGCCAGAGGGGACAGGCCTACGAGCAGTACTTC
size: .; V: TRBV9; D: TRBD2; J: TRBJ2-1; CDR3: CASSVRSGLAGGEGNEQFF; DNA: TGTGCCAGCAGCGTAAGGTCAGGACTAGCGGGGGGTGAGGGGAATGAGCAGTTCTTC
size: .; V: TRBV5-1; D: TRBD2; J: TRBJ2-3; CDR3: CASSLEPGLDDADTQYF; DNA: TGCGCCAGCAGCTTGGAACCGGGACTAGATGATGCAGATACGCAGTATTTT
size: .; V: TRBV28; D: .; J: TRBJ1-1; CDR3: CASSLIGGMNTEAFF; DNA: TGTGCCAGCAGCCTGATCGGGGGAATGAACACTGAAGCTTTCTTT
size: .; V: TRBV5-6; D: .; J: TRBJ1-6; CDR3: CASSSDNNSPLHF; DNA: TGTGCCAGCAGCTCAGATAATAATTCACCCCTCCACTTT
size: once; V: TRBV2; D: .; J: TRBJ1-2; CDR3: CASSARQASYGYTF; DNA: TGTGCCAGCAGCGCACGACAGGCTTCCTATGGCTACACCTTC
size: few; V: TRBV5-4; D: .; J: TRBJ2-1; CDR3: CASSSERAGDEQFF; DNA: TGTGCCAGCAGCTCCGAGAGGGCCGGCGATGAGCAGTTCTTC
size: .; V: TRBV6-6; D: .; J: TRBJ2-7; CDR3: CASSYSGQGSSYEQYF; DNA: TGTGCCAGCAGTTACTCTGGGCAGGGGTCGTCCTACGAGCAGTACTTC
size: .; V: TRBV7-2; D: .; J: TRBJ1-6; CDR3: CASSLALTGSPLHF; DNA: TGTGCCAGCAGCTTAGCGCTTACTGGTTCACCCCTCCACTTT
size: .; V: TRBV9; D: .; J: TRBJ1-1; CDR3: CASSVAVTLNTEAFF; DNA: TGTGCCAGCAGCGTAGCTGTCACTTTGAACACTGAAGCTTTCTTT
size: .; V: TRBV4-3; D: .; J: TRBJ1-1; CDR3: CASSQDWPAGETEAFF; DNA: TGCGCCAGCAGCCAGGACTGGCCGGCAGGGGAAACTGAAGCTTTCTTT
size: .; V: TRBV27; D: .; J: TRBJ2-7; CDR3: CASSLIVGPGLASYEQYF; DNA: TGTGCCAGCAGTTTAATTGTAGGACCGGGACTGGCTTCCTACGAGCAGTACTTC
size: .; V: TRBV11-3; D: .; J: TRBJ2-7; CDR3: CASSSLGVGEQYF; DNA: TGTGCCAGCAGCTCCTTAGGGGTTGGGGAGCAGTACTTC
size: .; V: TRBV7-9; D: .; J: TRBJ2-1; CDR3: CASSLDARYNEQFF; DNA: TGTGCCAGCAGCTTAGATGCCAGATACAATGAGCAGTTCTTC
size: .; V: TRBV29-1; D: TRBD2; J: TRBJ2-1; CDR3: CSVRTSGRVRSSYNEQFF; DNA: TGCAGCGTTCGGACTAGCGGGAGGGTCAGGAGCTCCTACAATGAGCAGTTCTTC
size: few; V: TRBV9; D: .; J: TRBJ2-3; CDR3: CASSVGVQVFTDTQYF; DNA: TGTGCCAGCAGCGTTGGGGTACAGGTTTTCACAGATACGCAGTATTTT
size: .; V: TRBV19; D: .; J: TRBJ2-7; CDR3: CASSTPQGFYEQYF; DNA: TGTGCCAGTAGTACCCCCCAGGGGTTTTACGAGCAGTACTTC
size: .; V: TRBV5-3; D: TRBD2; J: TRBJ2-1; CDR3: CARSFLAGADTYNEQFF; DNA: TGTGCCAGAAGCTTTTTAGCGGGGGCAGATACCTACAATGAGCAGTTCTTC
size: few; V: TRBV6-6; D: .; J: TRBJ1-2; CDR3: CATSKGGANYGYTF; DNA: TGTGCCACCAGTAAAGGAGGAGCTAACTATGGCTACACCTTC
size: .; V: TRBV19; D: .; J: TRBJ2-5; CDR3: CASSPGVEIYYQETQYF; DNA: TGTGCCAGTAGTCCCGGGGTGGAGATCTATTACCAAGAGACCCAGTACTTC
size: .; V: TRBV19; D: .; J: TRBJ2-7; CDR3: CASSIATLSYEQYF; DNA: TGTGCCAGTAGTATAGCGACTCTCTCCTACGAGCAGTACTTC
size: .; V: TRBV2; D: .; J: TRBJ1-1; CDR3: CASKAQTAFF; DNA: TGTGCCAGCAAAGCACAGACGGCTTTCTTT
size: .; V: TRBV5-1; D: .; J: TRBJ1-4; CDR3: CASSPGSGNEKLFF; DNA: TGCGCCAGCAGTCCGGGCTCAGGGAATGAAAAACTGTTTTTT
size: .; V: TRBV19; D: .; J: TRBJ2-7; CDR3: CASSSLYEQYF; DNA: TGTGCCAGTAGTTCCCTCTACGAGCAGTACTTC
size: .; V: TRBV7-2; D: TRBD1; J: TRBJ2-5; CDR3: CASSSGQGLRETQYF; DNA: TGTGCCAGCAGCTCCGGACAGGGGTTGCGGGAGACCCAGTACTTC
size: .; V: TRBV5-4; D: TRBD2; J: TRBJ2-3; CDR3: CASRSLAGGGDTQYF; DNA: TGTGCCAGCAGATCACTAGCGGGGGGCGGAGATACGCAGTATTTT
size: few; V: TRBV30; D: .; J: TRBJ2-5; CDR3: CAFGLPETQYF; DNA: TGTGCCTTTGGCCTCCCAGAGACCCAGTACTTC
size: .; V: TRBV4-1; D: .; J: TRBJ2-7; CDR3: CASILNSGSYEQYF; DNA: TGCGCCAGCATCCTTAACTCAGGGTCCTACGAGCAGTACTTC